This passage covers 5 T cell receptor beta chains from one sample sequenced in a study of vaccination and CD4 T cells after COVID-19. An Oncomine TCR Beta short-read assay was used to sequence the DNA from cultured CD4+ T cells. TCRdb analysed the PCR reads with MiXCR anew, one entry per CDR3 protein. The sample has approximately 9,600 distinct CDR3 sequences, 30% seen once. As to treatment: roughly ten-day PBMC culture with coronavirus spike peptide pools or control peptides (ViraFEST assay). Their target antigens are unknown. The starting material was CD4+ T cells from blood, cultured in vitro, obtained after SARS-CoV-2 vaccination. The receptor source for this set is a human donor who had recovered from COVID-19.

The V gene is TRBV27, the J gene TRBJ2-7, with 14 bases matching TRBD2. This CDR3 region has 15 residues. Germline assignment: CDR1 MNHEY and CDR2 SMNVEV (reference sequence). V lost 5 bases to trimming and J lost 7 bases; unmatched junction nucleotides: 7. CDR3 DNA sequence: TGTGCCAGCAGTCTGACTAGCGGGAGGGGTGGAGAGCAGTACTTC. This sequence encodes CASSLTSGRGGEQYF.

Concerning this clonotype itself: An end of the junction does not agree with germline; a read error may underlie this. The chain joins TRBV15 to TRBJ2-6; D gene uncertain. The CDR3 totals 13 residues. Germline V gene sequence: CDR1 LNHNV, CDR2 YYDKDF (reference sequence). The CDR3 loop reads CATSRVPSNVLAF. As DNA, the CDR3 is TGTGCCACCAGCAGAGTTCCCAGCAACGTCCTGGCTTTC.

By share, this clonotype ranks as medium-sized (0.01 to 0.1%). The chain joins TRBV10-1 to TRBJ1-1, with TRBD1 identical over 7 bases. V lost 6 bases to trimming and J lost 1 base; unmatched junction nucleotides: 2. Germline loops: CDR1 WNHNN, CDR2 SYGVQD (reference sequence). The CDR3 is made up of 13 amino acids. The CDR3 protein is CASRGTENTEAFF. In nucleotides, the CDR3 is TGCGCCAGCAGGGGGACAGAGAACACTGAAGCTTTCTTT.

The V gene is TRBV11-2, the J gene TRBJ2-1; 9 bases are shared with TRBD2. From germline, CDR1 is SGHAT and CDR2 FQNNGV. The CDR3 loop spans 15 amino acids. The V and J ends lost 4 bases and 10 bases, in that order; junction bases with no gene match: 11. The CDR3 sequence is CASSSDRGRAREQFF. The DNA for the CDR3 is TGTGCCAGCAGCTCTGATCGCGGGAGGGCCAGAGAGCAGTTCTTC.

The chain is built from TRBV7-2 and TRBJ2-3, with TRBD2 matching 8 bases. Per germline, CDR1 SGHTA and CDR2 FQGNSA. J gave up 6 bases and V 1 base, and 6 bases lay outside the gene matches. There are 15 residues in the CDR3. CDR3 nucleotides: TGTGCCAGCAGCTTAGTTCTAGCGGGTTCGGATACGCAGTATTTT. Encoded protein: CASSLVLAGSDTQYF.